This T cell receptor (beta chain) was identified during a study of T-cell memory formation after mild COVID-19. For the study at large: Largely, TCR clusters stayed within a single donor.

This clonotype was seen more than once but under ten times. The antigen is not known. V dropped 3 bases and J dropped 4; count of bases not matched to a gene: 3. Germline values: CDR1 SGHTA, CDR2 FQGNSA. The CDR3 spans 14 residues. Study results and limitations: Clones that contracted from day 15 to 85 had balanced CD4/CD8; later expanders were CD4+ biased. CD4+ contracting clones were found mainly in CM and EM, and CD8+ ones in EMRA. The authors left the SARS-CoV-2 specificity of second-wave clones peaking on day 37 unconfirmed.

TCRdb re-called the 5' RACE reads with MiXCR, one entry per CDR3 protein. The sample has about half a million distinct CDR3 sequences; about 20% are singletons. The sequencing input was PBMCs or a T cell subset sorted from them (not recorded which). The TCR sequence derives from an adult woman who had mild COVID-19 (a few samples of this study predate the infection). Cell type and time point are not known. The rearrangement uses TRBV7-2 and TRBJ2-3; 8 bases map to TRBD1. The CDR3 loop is CASSFTGGSDTQYF. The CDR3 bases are TGTGCCAGCAGCTTTACAGGGGGTTCAGATACGCAGTATTTT.